Listed below are T cell receptor beta chains from one sample, sequenced in a study of CD8+CD57+ T cells in acquired aplastic anemia. Each CDR3 protein gets one entry after TCRdb re-called the reads with MiXCR. This table holds about 190,000 distinct CDR3 sequences, around 50% found once. Sequenced sample: sorted CD4+, CD8+, or CD8+CD57+ T cells (not recorded which) from PBMCs. These receptors were obtained from a human donor in good health, serving as a control. The CDR3 runs from the conserved cysteine through the conserved F or W. The D gene is left open where the match is weak. Rows may omit the clone size; those that give it use once, few, many or a size class.

>-|TRBJ1-2|TRBV6-5|many
CATSKGPGALSYGYTF
TGTGCCACCTCCAAGGGCCCAGGGGCGCTCTCCTATGGCTACACCTTC
>-|TRBJ1-6|TRBV15|-
CATSRGTGTNSPLHF
TGTGCCACCAGCAGAGGAACAGGGACCAATTCACCCCTCCACTTT
>-|TRBJ1-2|TRBV3-2|-
CASSQRQGQGFYGYTF
TGTGCCAGCAGCCAGCGCCAGGGGCAGGGTTTCTATGGCTACACCTTC
>-|TRBJ1-5|TRBV10-3|-
CASSYRFGGTSYSNRPQHF
TGTGCCAGCAGTTACCGCTTTGGGGGGACCTCCTATAGCAATCGGCCCCAGCATTTT
>-|TRBJ2-3|TRBV24-1|many
CATSVPRAGSTDTQYF
TGTGCCACCAGCGTCCCCAGGGCAGGTTCCACAGATACGCAGTATTTT
>-|TRBJ2-5|TRBV24-1|many
CATSTSWGQETQYF
TGTGCCACCAGCACCTCCTGGGGACAAGAGACCCAGTACTTC
>TRBD1|TRBJ1-2|TRBV19|-
CASSPHRGSYAPYGYTF
TGTGCCAGTAGTCCCCACAGGGGGTCCTACGCTCCTTATGGCTACACCTTC
>-|TRBJ2-1|TRBV4-2|many
CASSQGDPYNEQFF
TGTGCCAGCAGCCAAGGGGACCCATACAATGAGCAGTTCTTC
>TRBD2|TRBJ2-5|TRBV24-1|-
CATSGRGGQETQYF
TGTGCCACCAGTGGGCGGGGGGGCCAAGAGACCCAGTACTTC
>TRBD2|TRBJ2-7|TRBV25-1|once
CASSQVGTSGGAYEQYF
TGTGCCAGCAGCCAAGTGGGGACTAGCGGGGGGGCCTACGAGCAGTACTTC
>-|TRBJ1-1|TRBV15|-
CATSRSGPMGGHTEAFF
TGTGCCACCAGCAGGTCAGGGCCTATGGGGGGCCACACTGAAGCTTTCTTT
>TRBD1|TRBJ2-5|TRBV12-5|-
CASGSEQGGETQYF
TGTGCTAGTGGTTCAGAACAGGGGGGAGAGACCCAGTACTTC
>TRBD2|TRBJ2-1|TRBV24-1|once
CATTGTTSGEQFF
TGTGCCACCACCGGGACTACATCCGGCGAGCAGTTCTTC
>TRBD1|TRBJ1-5|TRBV20-1|-
CSALPGQGNQPQHF
TGCAGTGCTTTACCGGGACAGGGCAATCAGCCCCAGCATTTT
>TRBD1|TRBJ2-7|TRBV24-1|-
CATSDPGTGKSYEQYF
TGTGCCACCAGTGATCCGGGGACAGGGAAATCCTACGAGCAGTACTTC
>TRBD1|TRBJ1-2|TRBV28|few
CASSMLRTGGYGYTF
TGTGCCAGCAGTATGCTGCGGACAGGGGGATATGGCTACACCTTC
>-|TRBJ1-6|TRBV7-2|once
CASSSAGRGSPLHF
TGTGCCAGCAGCTCAGCAGGGAGGGGTTCACCCCTCCACTTT
>-|TRBJ1-1|TRBV10-3|once
CAISHGTEAFF
TGTGCCATCAGCCACGGGACTGAAGCTTTCTTT
>TRBD1|TRBJ1-6|TRBV27|many
CASSQGQGNSPLHF
TGTGCCAGCAGTCAGGGACAGGGGAATTCACCCCTCCACTTT
>-|TRBJ2-1|TRBV9|once
CASSERAISSYNEQFF
TGCGCCAGCAGTGAGCGAGCGATCAGCTCCTACAATGAGCAGTTCTTC
>-|TRBJ1-4|TRBV18|few
CASSPTSAEKLFF
TGTGCCAGCTCACCAACCTCGGCAGAAAAACTGTTTTTT
>-|TRBJ2-7|TRBV10-3|-
CAISDGTRSYEQYF
TGTGCCATCAGTGATGGGACTCGGAGCTACGAGCAGTACTTC
>TRBD2|TRBJ2-5|TRBV5-1|many
CASSLGAGGGAETQYF
TGCGCCAGCAGCTTGGGGGCGGGAGGGGGCGCCGAGACCCAGTACTTC
>-|TRBJ1-5|TRBV19|-
CASSRGFLGNQPQHF
TGTGCCAGTAGTAGGGGTTTCCTGGGCAATCAGCCCCAGCATTTT
>-|TRBJ2-6|TRBV20-1|many
CSARTRDRANVLTF
TGCAGTGCTAGAACCCGGGACAGGGCCAACGTCCTGACTTTC
>-|TRBJ2-5|TRBV9|once
CASSEAGAGIQETQYF
TGTGCCAGCAGTGAAGCAGGGGCCGGCATCCAAGAGACCCAGTACTTC
>-|TRBJ1-4|TRBV10-3|-
CATMDSHSTNEKLFF
TGTGCCACAATGGACAGTCATTCAACTAATGAAAAACTGTTTTTT
>TRBD1|TRBJ1-4|TRBV25-1|-
CASRRTGINEKLFF
TGTGCCAGCAGAAGGACAGGCATTAATGAAAAACTGTTTTTT
>-|TRBJ1-5|TRBV10-2|once
CASSDGDQPQHF
TGCGCCAGCAGTGACGGGGATCAGCCCCAGCATTTT
>-|TRBJ1-2|TRBV7-6|-
CASSRGPSKGYTF
TGTGCCAGCAGCCGGGGGCCTTCCAAAGGCTACACCTTC
>-|TRBJ1-2|TRBV12-3/TRBV12-4|-
CASTSQMNGGYTF
TGTGCCAGCACTTCACAGATGAATGGAGGCTACACCTTC
>TRBD1|TRBJ2-5|TRBV7-7|many
CASSLASGTGPETQYF
TGTGCTAGCAGCTTAGCCTCCGGGACAGGGCCGGAGACCCAGTACTTC
>-|TRBJ1-1|TRBV10-3|-
CAIKTGNTEAFF
TGTGCCATAAAAACAGGGAACACTGAAGCTTTCTTT
>TRBD1|TRBJ1-1|TRBV29-1|-
CSVNTGQGNTEAFF
TGCAGCGTTAATACAGGACAGGGGAACACTGAAGCTTTCTTT
>-|TRBJ1-1|TRBV5-6|-
CASSLRGASTEAFF
TGTGCCAGCAGCTTGAGAGGGGCGAGCACTGAAGCTTTCTTT
>TRBD1|TRBJ1-2|TRBV20-1|-
CSAKSGWTGDGYTF
TGCAGTGCTAAAAGTGGGTGGACAGGGGATGGCTACACCTTC
>-|TRBJ1-2|TRBV20-1|-
CSARDGLNYGYTF
TGCAGTGCTAGAGACGGGCTGAACTATGGCTACACCTTC
>TRBD1|TRBJ2-1|TRBV15|-
CATSNPGTGMVGQFF
TGTGCCACCAGCAACCCCGGGACAGGTATGGTTGGGCAGTTCTTC
>-|TRBJ1-2|TRBV11-3|once
CASSVRGWPF
TGTGCCAGCAGCGTCAGGGGTTGGCCCTTC
>-|TRBJ1-1|TRBV4-2|few
CASSQENGEATEAFF
TGTGCCAGCAGCCAAGAAAACGGGGAGGCCACTGAAGCTTTCTTT